The T cell receptor beta chain described here comes from a study of metastatic and nonmetastatic thyroid tumors. This clone was seen a handful of times. Per germline, CDR1 MNHEY and CDR2 SVGAGI. CDR3 length: 15 residues. V dropped 2 bases and J dropped 10 bases, with 18 bases sitting between them. Until they underwent thyroid surgery, no patient had received any treatment. Via MiXCR, TCRdb re-called the PCR reads. The repertoire holds over 50,000 clones, with 25% to 30% as singletons. What was sequenced was blood. V usage is TRBV6-5 and J usage is TRBJ1-5; D is unclear. This TCR came from a female donor with papillary thyroid cancer or a benign thyroid nodule (not recorded which). Some clones in this sample may be carry-over from other donors' samples. CDR3 in amino acids: CASSYSHDSNYPQHF. CDR3 nucleotide sequence: TGTGCCAGCAGTTACAGTCATGATAGCAATTATCCCCAGCATTTT.